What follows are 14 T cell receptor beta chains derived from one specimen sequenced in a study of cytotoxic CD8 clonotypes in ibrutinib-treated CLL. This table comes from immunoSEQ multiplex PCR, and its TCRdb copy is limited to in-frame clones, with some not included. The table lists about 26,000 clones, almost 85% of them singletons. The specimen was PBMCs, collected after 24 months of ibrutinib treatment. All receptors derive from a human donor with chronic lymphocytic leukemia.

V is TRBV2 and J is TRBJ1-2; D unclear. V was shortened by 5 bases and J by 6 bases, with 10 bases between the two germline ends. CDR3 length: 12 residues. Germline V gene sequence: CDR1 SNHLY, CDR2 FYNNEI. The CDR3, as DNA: TGTGCCAGCAGTCTACTGCAAGATGGCTACACCTTC. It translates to CASSLLQDGYTF.

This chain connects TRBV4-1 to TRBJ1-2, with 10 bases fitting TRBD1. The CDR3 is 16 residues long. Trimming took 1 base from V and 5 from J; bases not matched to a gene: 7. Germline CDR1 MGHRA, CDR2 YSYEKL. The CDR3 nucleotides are TGCGCCAGCAGCCAAGCCCCGGGACAGGGGAATTATGGCTACACCTTC. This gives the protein CASSQAPGQGNYGYTF.

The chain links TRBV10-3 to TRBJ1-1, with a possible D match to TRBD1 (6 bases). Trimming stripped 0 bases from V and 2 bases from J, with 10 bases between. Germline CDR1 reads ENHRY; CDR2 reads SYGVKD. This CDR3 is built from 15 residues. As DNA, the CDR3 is TGTGCCATCAGTGAGTCTAACAGGGCTAACACTGAAGCTTTCTTT. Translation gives CAISESNRANTEAFF.

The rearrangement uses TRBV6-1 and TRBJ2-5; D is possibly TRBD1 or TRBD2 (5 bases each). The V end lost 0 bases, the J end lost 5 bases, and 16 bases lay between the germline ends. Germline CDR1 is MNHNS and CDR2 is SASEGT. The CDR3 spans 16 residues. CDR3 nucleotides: TGTGCCAGCAGTGAAGCGCTTGGGGACCCTAGGGAGACCCAGTACTTC. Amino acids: CASSEALGDPRETQYF.

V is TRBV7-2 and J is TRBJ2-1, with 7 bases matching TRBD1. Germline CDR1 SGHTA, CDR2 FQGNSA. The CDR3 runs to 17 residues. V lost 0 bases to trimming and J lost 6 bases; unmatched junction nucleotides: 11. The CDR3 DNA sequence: TGTGCCAGCAGCTTAGCGACAGGGCGAGTGGTCCTCAATGAGCAGTTCTTC. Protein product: CASSLATGRVVLNEQFF.

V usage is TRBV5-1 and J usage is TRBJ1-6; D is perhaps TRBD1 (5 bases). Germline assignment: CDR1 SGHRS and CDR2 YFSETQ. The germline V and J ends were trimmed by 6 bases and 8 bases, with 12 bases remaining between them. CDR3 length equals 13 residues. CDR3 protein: CASKSGDDSPLHF. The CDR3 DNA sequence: TGCGCCAGCAAGTCTGGGGACGATTCACCCCTCCACTTT. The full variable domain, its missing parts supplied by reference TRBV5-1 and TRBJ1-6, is KAGVTQTPRYLIKTRGQQVTLSCSPISGHRSVSWYQQTPGQGLQFLFEYFSETQRNKGNFPGRFSGRQFSNSRSEMNVSTLELGDSALYLCASKSGDDSPLHFGNGTRLTVT.

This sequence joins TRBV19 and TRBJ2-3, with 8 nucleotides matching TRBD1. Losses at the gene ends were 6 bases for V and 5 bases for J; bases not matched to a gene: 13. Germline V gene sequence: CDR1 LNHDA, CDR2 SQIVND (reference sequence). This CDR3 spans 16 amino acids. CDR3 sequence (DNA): TGTGCCAGTAGCCTTTCCCAGGGGGCGCTTGTAGATACGCAGTATTTT. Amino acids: CASSLSQGALVDTQYF. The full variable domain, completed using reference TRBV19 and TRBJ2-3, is DGGITQSPKYLFRKEGQNVTLSCEQNLNHDAMYWYRQDPGQGLRLIYYSQIVNDFQKGDIAEGYSVSREKKESFPLTVTSAQKNPTAFYLCASSLSQGALVDTQYFGPGTRLTVL.

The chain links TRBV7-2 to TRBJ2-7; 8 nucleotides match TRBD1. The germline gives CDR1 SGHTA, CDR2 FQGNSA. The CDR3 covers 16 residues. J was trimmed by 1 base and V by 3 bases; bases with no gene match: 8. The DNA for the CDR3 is TGTGCCAGCAGCTTGTGGCAGGGGGCAAGGTCCTACGAGCAGTACTTC. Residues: CASSLWQGARSYEQYF. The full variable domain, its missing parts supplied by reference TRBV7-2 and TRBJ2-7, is GAGVSQSPSNKVTEKGKDVELRCDPISGHTALYWYRQSLGQGLEFLIYFQGNSAPDKSGLPSDRFSAERTGGSVSTLTIQRTQQEDSAVYLCASSLWQGARSYEQYFGPGTRLTVT.

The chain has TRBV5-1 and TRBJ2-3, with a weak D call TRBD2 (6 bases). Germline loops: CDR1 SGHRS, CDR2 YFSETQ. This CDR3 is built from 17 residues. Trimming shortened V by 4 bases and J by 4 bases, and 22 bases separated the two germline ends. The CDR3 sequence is CASSAEVGEPGADTQYF. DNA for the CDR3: TGCGCCAGCAGCGCGGAGGTCGGGGAACCGGGGGCAGATACGCAGTATTTT.

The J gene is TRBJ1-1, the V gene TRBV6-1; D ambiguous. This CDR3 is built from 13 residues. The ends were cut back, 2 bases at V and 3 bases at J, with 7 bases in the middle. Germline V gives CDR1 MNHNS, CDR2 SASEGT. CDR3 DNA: TGTGCCAGCAGTGAAACAGAAGACACTGAAGCTTTCTTT. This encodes CASSETEDTEAFF.

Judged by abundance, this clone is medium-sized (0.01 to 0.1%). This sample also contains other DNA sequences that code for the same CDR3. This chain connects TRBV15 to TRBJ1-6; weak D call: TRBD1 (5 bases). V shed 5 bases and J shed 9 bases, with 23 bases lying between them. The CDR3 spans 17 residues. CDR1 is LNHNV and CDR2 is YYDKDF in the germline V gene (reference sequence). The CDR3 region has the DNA TGTGCCACCAGCGCATCTCACAGGTTCGGATGGGGTTCACCCCTCCACTTT. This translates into CATSASHRFGWGSPLHF.

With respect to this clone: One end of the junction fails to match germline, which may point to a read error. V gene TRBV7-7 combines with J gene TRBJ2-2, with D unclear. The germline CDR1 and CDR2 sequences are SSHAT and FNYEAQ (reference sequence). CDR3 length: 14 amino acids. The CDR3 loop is CASSFGSNTGELFF. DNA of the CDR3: TGTGCTAGCAGCTTCGGATCGAACACCGGGGAGCTGTTTTTT.

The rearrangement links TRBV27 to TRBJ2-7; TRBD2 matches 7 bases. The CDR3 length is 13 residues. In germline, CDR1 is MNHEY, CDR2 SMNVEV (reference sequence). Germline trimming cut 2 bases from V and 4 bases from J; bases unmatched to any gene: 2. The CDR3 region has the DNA TGTGCCAGCAGTTTAGGGGGGGATTACGAGCAGTACTTC. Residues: CASSLGGDYEQYF.

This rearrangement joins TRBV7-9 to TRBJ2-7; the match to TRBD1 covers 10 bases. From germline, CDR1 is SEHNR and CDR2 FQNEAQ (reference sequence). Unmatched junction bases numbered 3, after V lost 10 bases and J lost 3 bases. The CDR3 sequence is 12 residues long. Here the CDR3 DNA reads TGTGCCACGGGGACAGGGGACTACGAGCAGTACTTC. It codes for CATGTGDYEQYF.